This T cell receptor beta chain was sequenced for a study of OX40 agonist ivuxolimab in advanced cancers. Across the study: A diagnosis of hepatocellular carcinoma, melanoma, renal cell or head and neck cancer was present in dose-escalation patients.

Profiling relied on immunoSEQ multiplex PCR, and the TCRdb table lists in-frame clones only, not all of them. The table has tens of thousands of clones, roughly 81% seen once. Samples were taken at baseline and on day 1 of cycles 4 and 7. Germline V CDR1 and CDR2: MNHEY, SVGAGI. V was cut by 6 bases and J by 1 base, with 10 bases left in between. The CDR3 consists of 13 residues. The chain links TRBV6-5 to TRBJ2-7, with D unresolved. The sequencing used CD4+ or CD8+ T cells sorted from blood, collected in a trial of the OX40 agonist ivuxolimab. This clonotype was sampled from an adult with an advanced solid tumor such as melanoma, head and neck, liver or kidney cancer. The CDR3 spells CASRRDGSYEQYF. CDR3 bases: TGTGCCAGCAGACGAGACGGATCCTACGAGCAGTACTTC.